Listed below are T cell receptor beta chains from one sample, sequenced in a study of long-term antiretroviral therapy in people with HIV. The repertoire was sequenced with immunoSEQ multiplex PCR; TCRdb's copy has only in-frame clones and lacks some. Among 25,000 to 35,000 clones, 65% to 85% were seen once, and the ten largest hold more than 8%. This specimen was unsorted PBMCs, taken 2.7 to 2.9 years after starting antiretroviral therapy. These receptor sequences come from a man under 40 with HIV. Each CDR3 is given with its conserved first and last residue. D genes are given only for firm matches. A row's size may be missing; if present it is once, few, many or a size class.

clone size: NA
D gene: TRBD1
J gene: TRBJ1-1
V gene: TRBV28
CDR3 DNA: TGTGCCAGCATACCACAGGGGGGTAACACTGAAGCTTTCTTT
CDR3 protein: CASIPQGGNTEAFF

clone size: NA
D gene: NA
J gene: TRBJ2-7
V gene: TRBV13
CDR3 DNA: TGTGCCAGCAGCTTGGGGGCGGGCGAGCAGTACTTC
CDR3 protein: CASSLGAGEQYF

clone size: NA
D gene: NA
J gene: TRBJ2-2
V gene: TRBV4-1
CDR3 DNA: TGCGCCAGCAGCCAAGGAATAAGTGGGGTTGACACCGGGGAGCTGTTTTTT
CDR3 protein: CASSQGISGVDTGELFF

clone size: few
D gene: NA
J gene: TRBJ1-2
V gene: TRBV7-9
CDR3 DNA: TGTGCCAGCAGCTTAGCGGGAGGGGGCTACACCTTC
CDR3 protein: CASSLAGGGYTF

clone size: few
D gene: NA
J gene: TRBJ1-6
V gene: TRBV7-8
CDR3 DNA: TGTGCCAGCAGCTTAGCCCCGGGGACCGCGTATAGGAATTCACCCCTCCACTTT
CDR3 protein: CASSLAPGTAYRNSPLHF

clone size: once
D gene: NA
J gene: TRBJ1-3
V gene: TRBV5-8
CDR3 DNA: TGTGCCAGCAGCCCCACCGGGGTGACTGGAAACACCATATATTTT
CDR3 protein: CASSPTGVTGNTIYF

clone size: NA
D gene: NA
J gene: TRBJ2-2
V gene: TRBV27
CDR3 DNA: TGTGCCAGCAGTTTGTTCGGGGCCGGGGAGCTGTTTTTT
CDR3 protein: CASSLFGAGELFF

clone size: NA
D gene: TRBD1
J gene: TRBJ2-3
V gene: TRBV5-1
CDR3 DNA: TGCGCCAGCAGCTTACAGGGGCCGCAGACCACAGATACGCAGTATTTT
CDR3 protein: CASSLQGPQTTDTQYF

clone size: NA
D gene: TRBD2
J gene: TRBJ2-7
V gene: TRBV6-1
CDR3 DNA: TGTGCCAGCACGGGGGGGGCTAGCGGGTCGGACGAGCAGTACTTC
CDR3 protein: CASTGGASGSDEQYF

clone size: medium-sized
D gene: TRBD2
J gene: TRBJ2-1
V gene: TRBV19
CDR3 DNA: TGTGCCAGTAGTCCTAGACTAGCGGGAGGGCCCTCAAATGAGCAGTTCTTC
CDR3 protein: CASSPRLAGGPSNEQFF

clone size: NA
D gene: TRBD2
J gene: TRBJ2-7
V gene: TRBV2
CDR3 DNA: TGTGCCAGCATTGCCCCGACTAGCCCGGCATCCTACGAGCAGTACTTC
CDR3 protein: CASIAPTSPASYEQYF

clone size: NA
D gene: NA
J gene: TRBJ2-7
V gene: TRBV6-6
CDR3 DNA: TGTGCCAGCAGTTGGGACTCTCGGACGGTCTTC
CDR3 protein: CASSWDSRTVF

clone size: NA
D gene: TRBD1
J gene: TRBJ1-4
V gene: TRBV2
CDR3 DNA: TGTGCCAGCACCAGGGACAGCGCAACTAATGAAAAACTGTTTTTT
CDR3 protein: CASTRDSATNEKLFF

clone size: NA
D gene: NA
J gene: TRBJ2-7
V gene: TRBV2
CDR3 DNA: TGTGCCAGCACCCAGGGGTTCTCCCAAGGCTACGAGCAGTACTTC
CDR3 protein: CASTQGFSQGYEQYF

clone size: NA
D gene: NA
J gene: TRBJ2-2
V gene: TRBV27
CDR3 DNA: TGTGCCAGCACTAACCCAGCACGTTCCGGGGAGCTGTTTTTT
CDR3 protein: CASTNPARSGELFF

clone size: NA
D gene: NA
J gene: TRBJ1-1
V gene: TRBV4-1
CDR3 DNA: TGCGCCAGGACGAGAGGGTTTGAAGCTTTCTTT
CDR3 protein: CARTRGFEAFF

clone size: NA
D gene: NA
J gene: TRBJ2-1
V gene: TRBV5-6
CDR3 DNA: TGTGCCAGCATCAAACTCCTTGCAATAGAGACGGAACCTTACAATGAGCAGTTCTTC
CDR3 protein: CASIKLLAIETEPYNEQFF

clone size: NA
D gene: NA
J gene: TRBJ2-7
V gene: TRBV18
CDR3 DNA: TGTGCCAGCTCACCGCTGGACAGCGCCGAGCAGTACTTC
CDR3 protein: CASSPLDSAEQYF

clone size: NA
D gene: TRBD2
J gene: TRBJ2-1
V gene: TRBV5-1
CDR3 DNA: TGCGCCAGCAGCTCGCCGGGACTAGGATCCTACAATGAGCAGTTCTTC
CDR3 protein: CASSSPGLGSYNEQFF

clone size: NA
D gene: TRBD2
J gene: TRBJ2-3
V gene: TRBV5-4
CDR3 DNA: TGTGCCAGCAGCTGGGCTAGCGGGAAAGCAGATACGCAGTATTTT
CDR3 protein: CASSWASGKADTQYF

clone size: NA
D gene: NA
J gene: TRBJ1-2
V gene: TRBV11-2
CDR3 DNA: TGTGCCAGCAGGATGGCCGATTATGGCTACACCTTC
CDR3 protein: CASRMADYGYTF

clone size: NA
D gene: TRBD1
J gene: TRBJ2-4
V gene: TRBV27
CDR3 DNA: TGTGCCAGCAGTGCCCCCGGGACAGTAAACATTCAGTACTTC
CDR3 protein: CASSAPGTVNIQYF

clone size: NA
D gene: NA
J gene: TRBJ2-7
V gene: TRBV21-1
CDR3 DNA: TGTGCCAGCAGCAAGGTAGAGGCAGGGCTTCTCGAGCGGATCGCCTACGAGCAGTACTTC
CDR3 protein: CASSKVEAGLLERIAYEQYF

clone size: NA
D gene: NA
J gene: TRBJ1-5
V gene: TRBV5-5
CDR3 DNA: TGTGCCAGCAGCTTGGAACAGGCTAGCAATCAGCCCCAGCATTTT
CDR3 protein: CASSLEQASNQPQHF

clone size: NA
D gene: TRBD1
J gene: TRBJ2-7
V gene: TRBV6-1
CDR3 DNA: TGTGCCAGCAGGTTGACAGGGAGCTCCTACGAGCAGTACTTC
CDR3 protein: CASRLTGSSYEQYF

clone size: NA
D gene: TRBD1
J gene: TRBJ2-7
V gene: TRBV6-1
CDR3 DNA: TGTGCCAGCAGTACAGGGGACCGCTCCTACGAGCAGTACTTC
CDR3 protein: CASSTGDRSYEQYF

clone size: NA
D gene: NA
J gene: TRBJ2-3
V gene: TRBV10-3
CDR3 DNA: TGTGCCATCAGGACGGAAAGGAAAGTCTCAGATACGCAGTATTTT
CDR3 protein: CAIRTERKVSDTQYF

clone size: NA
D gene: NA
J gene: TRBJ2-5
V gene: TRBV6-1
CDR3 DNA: TGTGCCAGCAGTGACAGGGTTTTGGGAGAGACCCAGTACTTC
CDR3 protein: CASSDRVLGETQYF

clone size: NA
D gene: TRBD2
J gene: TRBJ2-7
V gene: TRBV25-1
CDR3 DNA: TGTGCCAGCAGTGTAGCGGGAGGGAAATACGAGCAGTACTTC
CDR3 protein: CASSVAGGKYEQYF

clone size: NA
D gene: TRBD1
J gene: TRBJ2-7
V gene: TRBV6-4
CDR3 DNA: TGTGCCAGCAGTCACCTCCGGGACAGGGGCGGGTACGAGCAGTACTTC
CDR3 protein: CASSHLRDRGGYEQYF

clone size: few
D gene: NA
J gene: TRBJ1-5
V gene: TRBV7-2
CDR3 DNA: TGTGCCAGCAGCTTAATTGGGGGCGGGGATCAGCCCCAGCATTTT
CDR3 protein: CASSLIGGGDQPQHF

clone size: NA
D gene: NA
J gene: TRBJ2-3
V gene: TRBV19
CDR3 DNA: TGTGCCAGTAGTATCCACAGGGAAACGCAGTATTTT
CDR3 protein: CASSIHRETQYF

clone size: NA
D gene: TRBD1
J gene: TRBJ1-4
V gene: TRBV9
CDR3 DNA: TGTGCCAGCAGCTTAGGGGGCGACGAAAAACTGTTTTTT
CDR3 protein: CASSLGGDEKLFF

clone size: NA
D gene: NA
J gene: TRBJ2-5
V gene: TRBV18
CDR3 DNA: TGTGCCAGCTCACCGGGAGGGGGGAGACAAGAGACCCAGTACTTC
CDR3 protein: CASSPGGGRQETQYF

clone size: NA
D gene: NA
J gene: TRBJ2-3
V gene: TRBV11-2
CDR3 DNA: TGTGCCAGCAGCTTAGTGGATACGCAGTATTTT
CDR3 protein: CASSLVDTQYF

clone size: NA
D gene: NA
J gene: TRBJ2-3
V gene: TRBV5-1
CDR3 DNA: TGCGCCAGCAGCCCGAGGGCGTCGGTCACAGATACGCAGTATTTT
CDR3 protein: CASSPRASVTDTQYF

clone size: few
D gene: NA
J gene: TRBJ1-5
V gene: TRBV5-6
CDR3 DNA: TGTGCCAGCAGCTTGGTGGGGGGTAATCAGCCCCAGCATTTT
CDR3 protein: CASSLVGGNQPQHF

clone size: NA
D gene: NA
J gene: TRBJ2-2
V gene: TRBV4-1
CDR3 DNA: TGCGCCAGCAGCCACCACAAGAACACCGGGGAGCTGTTTTTT
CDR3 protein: CASSHHKNTGELFF

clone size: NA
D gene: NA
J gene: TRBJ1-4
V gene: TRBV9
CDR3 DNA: TGTGCCAGCAGCGCGGGGGATATCACTAATGAAAAACTGTTTTTT
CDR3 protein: CASSAGDITNEKLFF

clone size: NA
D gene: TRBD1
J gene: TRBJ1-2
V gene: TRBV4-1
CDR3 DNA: TGCGCCAGCAGCCAAGGAGGGGGCCAATTCTATGGCTACACCTTC
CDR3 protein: CASSQGGGQFYGYTF

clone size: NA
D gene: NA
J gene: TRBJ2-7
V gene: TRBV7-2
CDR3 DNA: TGTGCCAGCAGTTCAGACAGCCCCTACGAGCAGTACTTC
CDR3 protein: CASSSDSPYEQYF

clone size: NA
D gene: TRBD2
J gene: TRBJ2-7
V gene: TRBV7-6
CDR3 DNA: TGTGCCAGCAGCTCACTAGCGGGAACCTACGAGCAGTACTTC
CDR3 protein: CASSSLAGTYEQYF

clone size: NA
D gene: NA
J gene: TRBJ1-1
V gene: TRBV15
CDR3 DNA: TGTGCCACCAGCAGTCCATACTCAGGGTTCGGCACTGAAGCTTTCTTT
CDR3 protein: CATSSPYSGFGTEAFF

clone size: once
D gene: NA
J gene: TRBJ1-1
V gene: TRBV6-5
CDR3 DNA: TGTGCCAGCAGCCGGGACGTGGACACTGAAGCTTTCTTT
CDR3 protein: CASSRDVDTEAFF

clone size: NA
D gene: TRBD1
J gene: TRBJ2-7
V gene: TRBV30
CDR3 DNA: TGTGCCTGGTCTGGGGACAGTTCCTACGAGCAGTACTTC
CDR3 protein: CAWSGDSSYEQYF

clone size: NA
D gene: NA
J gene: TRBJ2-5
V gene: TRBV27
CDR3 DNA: TGTGCCAGCAGCTTTGCCTGGACCGGAAGGGAGACCCAGTACTTC
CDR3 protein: CASSFAWTGRETQYF

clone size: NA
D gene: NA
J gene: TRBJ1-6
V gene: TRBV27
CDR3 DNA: TGTGCCAGCAGCTCCTATAATTCACCCCTCCACTTT
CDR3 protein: CASSSYNSPLHF

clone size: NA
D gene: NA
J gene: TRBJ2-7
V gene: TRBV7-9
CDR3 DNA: TGTGCCAGCAGCTTAATCCCCTCTAGCTATCCTTGGGAGCAGTACTTC
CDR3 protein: CASSLIPSSYPWEQYF

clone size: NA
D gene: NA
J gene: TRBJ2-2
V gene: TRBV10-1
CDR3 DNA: TGCGCCAGCAGTGATTTTCAGAGCAGCTCGAATACCGGGGAGCTGTTTTTT
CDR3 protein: CASSDFQSSSNTGELFF

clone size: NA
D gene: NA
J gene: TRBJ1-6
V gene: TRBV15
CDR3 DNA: TGTGCCACCAGCAGAGATCCTGTCAGGGCGGATTCACCCCTCCACTTT
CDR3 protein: CATSRDPVRADSPLHF

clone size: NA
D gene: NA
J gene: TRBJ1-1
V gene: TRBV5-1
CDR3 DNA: TGCGCCAGCAGCTTGAGGGGGGGCACTGAAGCTTTCTTT
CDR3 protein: CASSLRGGTEAFF